These T cell receptor beta chains were read from a single sample in a study of blood T cell repertoires in COVID-19. The table came from immunoSEQ multiplex PCR; TCRdb's copy has only in-frame clones and leaves some out. The sample has roughly 230,000 clones; around 87% are singletons. Input material: PBMCs or T cells enriched from blood (not recorded which). The source of these receptors is a man in his thirties or forties in a cohort exposed to, infected with or recovered from COVID-19 (not recorded which). The conserved cysteine and the conserved F or W are not part of the CDR3 here. D genes are given only for firm matches.

cdr3_aa	v_call	d_call	j_call
ASSEEKTGNTIY	TRBV25-1	TRBD1	TRBJ1-3
ASSIGTSGWETQY	TRBV19	TRBD2	TRBJ2-5
ASSSSGYGYT	TRBV7-9	.	TRBJ1-2
ASTATITDTQY	TRBV7-9	.	TRBJ2-3
ASRKQGAAGNTIY	TRBV5-1	TRBD1	TRBJ1-3
ASSPAGLAAHEQY	TRBV7-2	TRBD2	TRBJ2-7
ASSHQETQY	TRBV5-6	.	TRBJ2-5
ASSSGGFSGNTIY	TRBV28	TRBD1	TRBJ1-3
ASSIQGSTEAF	TRBV5-1	TRBD1	TRBJ1-1
ASSLSRSYNSPLH	TRBV27	.	TRBJ1-6
ASSFNRGRLDTQY	TRBV7-2	.	TRBJ2-3
ATSDRQGAPQETQY	TRBV24-1	TRBD1	TRBJ2-5
ASSEAVQGGYTIY	TRBV6-1	TRBD1	TRBJ1-3
SVQRQSGANVLT	TRBV29-1	.	TRBJ2-6
ASSTGGGSEETGELF	TRBV7-8	TRBD2	TRBJ2-2
ASSPASALGFQETQY	TRBV3-1/TRBV3-2	.	TRBJ2-5
ASSLGQGNSGANVLT	TRBV5-1	.	TRBJ2-6
ASSLAVLRTGNNEQY	TRBV5-1	TRBD1	TRBJ2-7
ASSDGQGKY	TRBV9	TRBD1	TRBJ2-3
ASSLTLTINTGELF	TRBV7-2	.	TRBJ2-2
ASSVGQGDSFEKLF	TRBV27	TRBD1	TRBJ1-4
ASSLTSGKAYEQY	TRBV5-6	TRBD2	TRBJ2-7
ASSLAQGDFEAF	TRBV5-1	TRBD1	TRBJ1-1
ASSLASGGYNEQF	TRBV27	TRBD2	TRBJ2-1
ASSALQRESSGANVLT	TRBV6-1	TRBD2	TRBJ2-6
ASPSIRDRSRQY	TRBV5-8	TRBD1	TRBJ2-7
ASSFGGEKLF	TRBV27	.	TRBJ1-4
ASTLGVQETQY	TRBV5-6	.	TRBJ2-5
ASSQVSTPGIYGYT	TRBV4-3	.	TRBJ1-2
ASSLTGSGNQPQH	TRBV5-6	.	TRBJ1-5
ASSLLGQGDVDSNQPQH	TRBV7-9	TRBD1	TRBJ1-5
ASSIRLAGEAYNEQF	TRBV5-5	TRBD2	TRBJ2-1
ASSLEGPVGLNEQF	TRBV5-1	.	TRBJ2-1
ASSPTGQVKGYEQY	TRBV18	TRBD1	TRBJ2-7
ASSLSGVETQY	TRBV12-3/TRBV12-4	TRBD2	TRBJ2-5
ATSRSGGVQETQY	TRBV15	TRBD2	TRBJ2-5
ASSWLRSQETQY	TRBV27	.	TRBJ2-5
ASSLPSGSSYNEQF	TRBV3-1/TRBV3-2	.	TRBJ2-1
ASSIDPGGRRKAF	TRBV19	TRBD1	TRBJ1-1
ASSQAAREGPETQY	TRBV4-1	TRBD2	TRBJ2-5
ASSRTGKANEKLF	TRBV5-1	TRBD1	TRBJ1-4
ATARLFYEQY	TRBV2	.	TRBJ2-7
ASSGLTYGYT	TRBV28	.	TRBJ1-2
ASSPGLAGEDEQF	TRBV6-5	TRBD2	TRBJ2-1
ASSSAPRGTPNEKLF	TRBV7-6	.	TRBJ1-4
ASSMDRDTNQPQH	TRBV19	TRBD1	TRBJ1-5
ASILAGVGGELF	TRBV6-5	TRBD2	TRBJ2-2
ASSLGGTRNTEAF	TRBV7-3	.	TRBJ1-1
ASSPHSVFSGSVFYNEQF	TRBV5-5	TRBD2	TRBJ2-1
ASSLGGSTQETQY	TRBV7-2	TRBD2	TRBJ2-5
ASSVSGQSSNTEAF	TRBV9	.	TRBJ1-1
SARFGTVEH	TRBV20-1	.	TRBJ1-5
ASSLGQGNTEAF	TRBV7-3	TRBD1	TRBJ1-1
ASRDSGRNQPQH	TRBV6-5	.	TRBJ1-5
ASSRSVVGGPYEQY	TRBV27	.	TRBJ2-7
ASSSFKVSGNNEQF	TRBV7-9	.	TRBJ2-1
ASRPIGGAGAF	TRBV5-1	TRBD1	TRBJ1-1
ASSLSAGDNEQF	TRBV27	TRBD2	TRBJ2-1
ASSQSKLNTEAF	TRBV4-1	.	TRBJ1-1